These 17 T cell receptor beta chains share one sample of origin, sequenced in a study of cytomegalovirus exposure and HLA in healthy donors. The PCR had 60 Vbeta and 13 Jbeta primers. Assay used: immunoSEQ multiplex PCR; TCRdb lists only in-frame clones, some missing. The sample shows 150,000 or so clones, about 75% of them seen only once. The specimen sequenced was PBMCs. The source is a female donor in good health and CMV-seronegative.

DNA for the CDR3: TGCGCCAGCAGCCAAGATATAGGGGGGGGAGGAAGAGGCTACACCTTC. As protein: CASSQDIGGGGRGYTF. This chain joins TRBV4-1 and TRBJ1-2; D may be TRBD1 (6 bases). The CDR3 consists of 16 residues. Germline assignment: CDR1 MGHRA and CDR2 YSYEKL. V lost 0 bases, J lost 8 bases, and 19 bases lay in between.

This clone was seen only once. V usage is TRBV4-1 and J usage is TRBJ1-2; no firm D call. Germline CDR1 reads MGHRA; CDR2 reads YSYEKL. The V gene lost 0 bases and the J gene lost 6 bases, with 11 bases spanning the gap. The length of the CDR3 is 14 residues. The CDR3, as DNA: TGCGCCAGCAGCCAAGATCACAGTAATAATGGCTACACCTTC. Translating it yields CASSQDHSNNGYTF.

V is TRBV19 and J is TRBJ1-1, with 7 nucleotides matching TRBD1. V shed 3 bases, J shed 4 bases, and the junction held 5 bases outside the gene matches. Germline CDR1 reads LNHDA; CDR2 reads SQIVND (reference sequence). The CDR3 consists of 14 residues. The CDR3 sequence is CASSIQGESTEAFF. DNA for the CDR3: TGTGCCAGTAGTATTCAGGGGGAGAGCACTGAAGCTTTCTTT.

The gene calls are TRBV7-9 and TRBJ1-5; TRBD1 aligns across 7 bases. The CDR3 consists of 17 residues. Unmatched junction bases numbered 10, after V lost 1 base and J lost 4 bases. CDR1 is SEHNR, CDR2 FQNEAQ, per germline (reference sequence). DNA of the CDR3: TGTGCCAGCAGCTTAGGTGCGGGACAGTCGTTTAATCAGCCCCAGCATTTT. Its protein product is CASSLGAGQSFNQPQHF.

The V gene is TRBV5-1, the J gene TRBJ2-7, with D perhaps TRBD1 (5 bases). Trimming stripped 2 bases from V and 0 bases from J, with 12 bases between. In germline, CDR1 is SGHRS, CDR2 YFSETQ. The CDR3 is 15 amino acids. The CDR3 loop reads CASSLVGAASYEQYF. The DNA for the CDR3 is TGCGCCAGCAGCTTAGTAGGGGCCGCCTCCTACGAGCAGTACTTC.

DNA of the CDR3: TGCGCCAGCAGCCTCCTCGCCGGGGACAGGGCGGCAGATACGCAGTATTTT. Encoded protein: CASSLLAGDRAADTQYF. The chain links TRBV4-1 to TRBJ2-3; TRBD1 aligns across 9 bases. V shed 4 bases and J 4 bases; nucleotides not matched to a gene: 12. CDR3 length equals 17 residues. Germline values: CDR1 MGHRA, CDR2 YSYEKL.

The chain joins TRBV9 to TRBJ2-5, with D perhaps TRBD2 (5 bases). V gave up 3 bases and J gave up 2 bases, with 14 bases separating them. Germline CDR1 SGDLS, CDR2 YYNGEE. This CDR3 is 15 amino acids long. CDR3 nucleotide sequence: TGTGCCAGCAGCGCAAGCGGTTCCCTTCAAGAGACCCAGTACTTC. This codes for CASSASGSLQETQYF.

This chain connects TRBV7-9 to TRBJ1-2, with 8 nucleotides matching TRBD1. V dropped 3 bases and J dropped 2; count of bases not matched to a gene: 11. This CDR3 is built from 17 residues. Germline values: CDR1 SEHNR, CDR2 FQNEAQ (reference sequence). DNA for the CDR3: TGTGCCAGCAGCTTGGACAGGGACCAGATCCGCAACTATGGCTACACCTTC. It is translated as CASSLDRDQIRNYGYTF.

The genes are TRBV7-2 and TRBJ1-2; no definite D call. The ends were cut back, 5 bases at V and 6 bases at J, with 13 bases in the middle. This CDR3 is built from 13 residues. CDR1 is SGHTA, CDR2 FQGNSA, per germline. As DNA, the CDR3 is TGTGCCAGCAGCACCGGACGCGGGGATGGCTACACCTTC. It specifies CASSTGRGDGYTF.

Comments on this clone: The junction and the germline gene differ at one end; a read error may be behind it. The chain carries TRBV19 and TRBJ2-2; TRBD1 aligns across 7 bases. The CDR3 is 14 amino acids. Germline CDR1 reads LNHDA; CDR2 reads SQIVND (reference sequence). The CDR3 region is CASSSQGPTRELFF. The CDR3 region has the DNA TGTGCCAGTAGCTCACAGGGGCCCACCCGGGAGCTGTTTTTT.

CDR3 loop: CASRGRPKTQYF. CDR3 nucleotides: TGTGCCAGCAGGGGGAGGCCGAAGACCCAGTACTTC. This sequence joins TRBV6-9 and TRBJ2-5; a possible D gene is TRBD2 (6 bases). The V end was cut by 6 bases, the J end by 6 bases, with 11 bases between. The CDR3 totals 12 residues. The V gene's germline CDR1 is MNHGY and CDR2 SVAAGI.

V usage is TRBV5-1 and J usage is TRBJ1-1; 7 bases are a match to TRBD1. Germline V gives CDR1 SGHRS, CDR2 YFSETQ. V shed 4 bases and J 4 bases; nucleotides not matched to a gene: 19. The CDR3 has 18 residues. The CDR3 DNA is TGCGCCAGCAGCCGTCTATTATTTCAGGGGGGTTCGAGCACTGAAGCTTTCTTT. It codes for CASSRLLFQGGSSTEAFF. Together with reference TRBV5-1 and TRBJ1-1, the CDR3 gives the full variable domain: KAGVTQTPRYLIKTRGQQVTLSCSPISGHRSVSWYQQTPGQGLQFLFEYFSETQRNKGNFPGRFSGRQFSNSRSEMNVSTLELGDSALYLCASSRLLFQGGSSTEAFFGQGTRLTVV.

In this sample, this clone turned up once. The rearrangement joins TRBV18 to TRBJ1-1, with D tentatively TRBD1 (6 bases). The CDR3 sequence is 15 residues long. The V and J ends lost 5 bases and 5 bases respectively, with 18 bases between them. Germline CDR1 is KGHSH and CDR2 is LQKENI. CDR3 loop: CASSKTPQGETEAFF. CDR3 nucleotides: TGTGCCAGCTCAAAAACCCCACAGGGAGAAACTGAAGCTTTCTTT.

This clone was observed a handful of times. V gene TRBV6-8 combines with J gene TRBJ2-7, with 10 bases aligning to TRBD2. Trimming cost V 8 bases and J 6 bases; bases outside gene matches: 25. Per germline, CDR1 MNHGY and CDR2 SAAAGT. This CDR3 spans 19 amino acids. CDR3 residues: CASGFRLSPAGGLRPEQYF. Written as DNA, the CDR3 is TGTGCCAGCGGGTTCCGCCTCTCCCCAGCGGGAGGGCTTCGTCCCGAGCAGTACTTC.

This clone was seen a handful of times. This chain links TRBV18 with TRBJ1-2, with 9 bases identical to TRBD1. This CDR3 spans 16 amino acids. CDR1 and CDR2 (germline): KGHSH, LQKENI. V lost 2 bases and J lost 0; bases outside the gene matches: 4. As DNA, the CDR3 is TGTGCCAGCTCACCAGGGACAGGGAATTCTAACTATGGCTACACCTTC. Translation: CASSPGTGNSNYGYTF.

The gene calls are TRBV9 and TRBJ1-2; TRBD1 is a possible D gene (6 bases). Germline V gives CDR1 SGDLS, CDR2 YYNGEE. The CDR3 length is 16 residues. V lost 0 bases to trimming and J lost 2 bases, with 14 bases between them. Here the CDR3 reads CASSVARGQLNYGYTF. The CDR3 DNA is TGTGCCAGCAGCGTAGCTCGTGGACAGCTAAACTATGGCTACACCTTC. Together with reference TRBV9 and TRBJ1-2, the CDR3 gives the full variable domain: DSGVTQTPKHLITATGQRVTLRCSPRSGDLSVYWYQQSLDQGLQFLIQYYNGEERAKGNILERFSAQQFPDLHSELNLSSLELGDSALYFCASSVARGQLNYGYTFGSGTRLTVV.

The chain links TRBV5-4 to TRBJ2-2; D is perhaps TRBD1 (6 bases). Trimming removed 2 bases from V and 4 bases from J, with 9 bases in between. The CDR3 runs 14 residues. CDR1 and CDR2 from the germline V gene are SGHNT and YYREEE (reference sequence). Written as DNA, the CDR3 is TGTGCCAGCAGCTTTGGGACATCCACCGGGGAGCTGTTTTTT. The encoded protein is CASSFGTSTGELFF.